The 17 T cell receptor beta chains reported below all come from one sample, sequenced in a study of blood T cell repertoires in COVID-19. Libraries were prepared by immunoSEQ multiplex PCR; TCRdb keeps only in-frame clonotypes and omits some of them. The data show 75,000 to 95,000 clones, with about 82% seen just once and 3.4% held by the top ten. Sequencing was performed on peripheral blood. The receptors were gathered from a man aged 50 to 59 with acute or convalescent COVID-19.

The chain employs TRBV5-6 and TRBJ2-3; D possibly corresponds to TRBD2 (6 bases). CDR3 length: 18 amino acids. Germline CDR1 is SGHDT and CDR2 is YYEEEE. The V end lost 0 bases, the J end lost 2 bases, and 19 bases lay between the germline ends. The CDR3 spells CASSLDPVGGILTDTQYF. In DNA, the CDR3 is TGTGCCAGCAGCTTGGACCCGGTTGGGGGGATTCTCACAGATACGCAGTATTTT.

The chain couples TRBV7-2 to TRBJ1-1, with 9 bases identical to TRBD1. The trim removed 3 bases at V and 2 bases at J, leaving 4 bases unmatched. Germline assignment: CDR1 SGHTA and CDR2 FQGNSA. The CDR3 is 15 amino acids. CDR3 sequence reads: CASSFRGQGNTEAFF. In DNA, the CDR3 is TGTGCCAGCAGCTTTAGGGGACAGGGAAACACTGAAGCTTTCTTT. Filled out from reference TRBV7-2 and TRBJ1-1, the complete variable domain reads GAGVSQSPSNKVTEKGKDVELRCDPISGHTALYWYRQSLGQGLEFLIYFQGNSAPDKSGLPSDRFSAERTGGSVSTLTIQRTQQEDSAVYLCASSFRGQGNTEAFFGQGTRLTVV.

This clone came up a few times. This chain links TRBV6-4 with TRBJ1-1; D remains ambiguous. Germline CDR1 MRHNA, CDR2 SNTAGT. The V gene lost 0 bases and the J gene lost 1 base, with 3 bases spanning the gap. The CDR3 totals 13 residues. CDR3 protein: CASSDSRNTEAFF. The CDR3 DNA reads TGTGCCAGCAGTGACTCGAGGAACACTGAAGCTTTCTTT.

The rearrangement joins TRBV6-5 to TRBJ1-2, with a tentative D call TRBD1 (5 bases). CDR1 and CDR2 from the germline V gene are MNHEY and SVGAGI. V was cut by 6 bases and J by 7 bases, with 15 bases left in between. The CDR3 runs 13 residues. The CDR3 bases are TGTGCCAGCAGGGAGGTGGGCGGGGCTGGCTACACCTTC. Translating gives CASREVGGAGYTF.

The genes are TRBV6-4 and TRBJ2-3; 7 bases are shared with TRBD1. Unmatched junction bases numbered 6, after V lost 6 bases and J lost 3 bases. This CDR3 spans 14 amino acids. Germline-derived CDR1 and CDR2 are MRHNA and SNTAGT. The CDR3 spells CASSQTGMTDTQYF. Written as DNA, the CDR3 is TGTGCCAGCAGCCAGACAGGGATGACAGATACGCAGTATTTT.

The chain uses TRBV3-1 (or the pseudogene TRBV3-2) and TRBJ1-1; 9 nucleotides align to TRBD1. J lost 1 base, V lost 0 bases, and 3 bases had no gene match. From germline, CDR1 is LGHDT and CDR2 YNNKEL (reference sequence). The CDR3 runs to 16 residues. CDR3 coding DNA: TGTGCCAGCAGCCAAGATTTGGGACAGGGGAACACTGAAGCTTTCTTT. Amino acids: CASSQDLGQGNTEAFF.

This rearrangement joins TRBV2 to TRBJ2-7; TRBD1 matches 7 bases. This CDR3 is 15 amino acids long. The germline CDR1 and CDR2 sequences are SNHLY and FYNNEI. V dropped 5 bases and J dropped 2; count of bases not matched to a gene: 9. The chain's CDR3 is CASSLHRDSPYEQYF. The CDR3 DNA reads as TGTGCCAGCAGTCTCCACCGGGACAGCCCCTACGAGCAGTACTTC.

The V gene is TRBV4-3, the J gene TRBJ2-1; TRBD1 matches at 7 bases. V lost 4 bases, J lost 5 bases, and 11 bases stayed unmatched. The CDR3 covers 16 residues. The V gene's germline CDR1 is LGHNA and CDR2 YSLEER. CDR3 residues: CASSPRQGIGNNEQFF. The CDR3 coding sequence is TGCGCCAGCAGCCCAAGACAGGGAATTGGCAACAATGAGCAGTTCTTC.

The chain joins TRBV6-1 to TRBJ1-3, with TRBD1 as a possible D gene (5 bases). The CDR3 is made up of 16 amino acids. V shed 0 bases and J shed 2 bases, with 11 bases lying between them. Germline values: CDR1 MNHNS, CDR2 SASEGT. The DNA for the CDR3 is TGTGCCAGCAGTGAAGCCTCCTGGGGGGCTGGAAACACCATATATTTT. Translated, it gives CASSEASWGAGNTIYF.

CDR3 nucleotides: TGTGCCTGGAGTGGACAGAATAGCAATCAGCCCCAGCATTTT. It encodes CAWSGQNSNQPQHF. The chain has TRBV30 and TRBJ1-5, with D perhaps matching TRBD1 (5 bases). CDR1 is GTSNPN, CDR2 SVGIG, per germline (reference sequence). The V gene lost 1 base and the J gene lost 0 bases, with 7 bases spanning the gap. The CDR3 sequence is 14 residues long.

V is TRBV29-1 and J is TRBJ2-7, with D possibly being TRBD2 (9 bases). The CDR3 loop spans 18 amino acids. V was pared by 4 bases and J by 3 bases, with 28 bases between. CDR1 SQVTM and CDR2 ANQGSEA come from the germline V gene. CDR3 nucleotides: TGCAGCGTTGGGGGGACAGGCGGCCCTAGCGGGACGATCTACGAGCAGTACTTC. It specifies CSVGGTGGPSGTIYEQYF.

The V call is TRBV29-1, the J call TRBJ1-2; the match to TRBD1 covers 7 bases. V trimming: 4 bases; J trimming: 5 bases; junction bases outside the gene matches: 4. Germline CDR1 SQVTM, CDR2 ANQGSEA. There are 12 residues in the CDR3. CDR3 sequence: CSVGDRQYGYTF. The CDR3 DNA follows: TGCAGCGTTGGGGACAGACAGTATGGCTACACCTTC.

This chain joins TRBV6-5 and TRBJ1-2; 9 bases align to TRBD1. V lost 6 bases, J lost 2 bases, and 7 bases stayed unmatched. Per germline, CDR1 MNHEY and CDR2 SVGAGI. The CDR3 loop spans 15 amino acids. CDR3 coding DNA: TGTGCCAGCAGATCCCTCGGGACAGGGAACTATGGCTACACCTTC. Protein sequence: CASRSLGTGNYGYTF.

CDR3 in amino acids: CASSLSGTGGYEQYF. In DNA, the CDR3 is TGTGCCAGCAGTCTATCCGGGACAGGGGGCTACGAGCAGTACTTC. This chain links TRBV7-9 with TRBJ2-7; 11 nucleotides match TRBD1. V shed 6 bases, J shed 3 bases, and the junction held 7 bases outside the gene matches. The CDR3 runs 15 residues. The germline gives CDR1 SEHNR, CDR2 FQNEAQ (reference sequence).

This chain joins TRBV6-4 and TRBJ2-2; tentative D call: TRBD2 (5 bases). This CDR3 contains 13 residues. Looked up from germline, CDR1 is MRHNA and CDR2 is SNTAGT. The germline V and J ends were trimmed by 6 bases and 5 bases, with 10 bases remaining between them. The DNA for the CDR3 is TGTGCCAGCAGCGATACTAGTACCGGGGAGCTGTTTTTT. It is translated as CASSDTSTGELFF.

V and J are TRBV10-3 and TRBJ1-5, with 11 nucleotides matching TRBD1. The junction had 2 bases not matched to a gene; V was cut back by 4 bases and J by 0 bases. CDR3 length: 16 residues. The germline V gene has CDR1 ENHRY and CDR2 SYGVKD. CDR3 sequence: CAISGTGGLSNQPQHF. DNA of the CDR3: TGTGCCATCAGTGGGACAGGGGGCCTTAGCAATCAGCCCCAGCATTTT.

V gene TRBV7-3 combines with J gene TRBJ2-7; perhaps TRBD2 as D (6 bases). Germline CDR1 is SGHTA and CDR2 is FQGTGA. V lost 0 bases to trimming and J lost 7 bases, with 13 bases between them. The CDR3 has 14 amino acids. CDR3 in amino acids: CASSLTGGKEEQYF. In DNA form, the CDR3 reads TGTGCCAGCAGCTTAACCGGCGGGAAGGAAGAGCAGTACTTC.